The sequence of this T cell receptor (beta chain) was determined in a study of T cells in Graves' hyperthyroidism and ophthalmopathy. V lost 5 bases and J 2 bases, leaving 8 bases between the germline ends. Germline V gives CDR1 SGHTA, CDR2 FQGTGA. CDR3 length: 13 residues. Amplified TCR beta CDR3 regions derived from RNA transcripts. HTBI primers were the set used in a first-round RT-PCR of the TCR CDR3. TCRdb passed the multiplex PCR reads through MiXCR, listing each CDR3 protein once. The sample comprises 450,000 to 700,000 distinct CDR3 sequences, 40% to 55% of which are singletons, and around 19% rests with the top ten. This clonotype was observed many times.

This clonotype was sampled from an adult woman with Graves' disease, either hyperthyroidism or ophthalmopathy (not recorded which). The V gene is TRBV7-3, the J gene TRBJ2-3; D gene unclear. Sequencing input: peripheral blood or thyroid tissue (not recorded which). This chain's CDR3 is CASSSADTDTQYF. The CDR3 bases are TGTGCCAGCAGCAGTGCGGACACAGATACGCAGTATTTT.